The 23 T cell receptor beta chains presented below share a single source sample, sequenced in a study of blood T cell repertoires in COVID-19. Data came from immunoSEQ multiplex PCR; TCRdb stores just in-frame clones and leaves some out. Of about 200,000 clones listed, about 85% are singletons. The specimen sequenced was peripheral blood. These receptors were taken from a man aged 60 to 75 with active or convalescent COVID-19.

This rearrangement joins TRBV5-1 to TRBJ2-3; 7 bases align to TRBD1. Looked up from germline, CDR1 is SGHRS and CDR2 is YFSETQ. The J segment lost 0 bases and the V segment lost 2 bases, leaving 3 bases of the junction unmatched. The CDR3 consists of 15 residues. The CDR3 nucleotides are TGCGCCAGCAGCTTACCGGGACAGAGCACAGATACGCAGTATTTT. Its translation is CASSLPGQSTDTQYF.

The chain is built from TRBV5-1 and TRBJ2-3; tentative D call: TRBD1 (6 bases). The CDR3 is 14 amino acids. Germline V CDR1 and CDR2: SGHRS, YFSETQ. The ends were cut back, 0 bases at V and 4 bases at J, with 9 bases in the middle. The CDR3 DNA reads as TGCGCCAGCAGCTTGGCCCAGGGGTCAGATACGCAGTATTTT. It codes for CASSLAQGSDTQYF.

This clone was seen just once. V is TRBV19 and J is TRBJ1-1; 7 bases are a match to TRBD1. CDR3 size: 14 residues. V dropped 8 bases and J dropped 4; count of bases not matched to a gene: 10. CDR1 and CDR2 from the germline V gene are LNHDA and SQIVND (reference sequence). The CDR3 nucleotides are TGTGCCAGTTCAAGACAGGGACTGGGCACTGAAGCTTTCTTT. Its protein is CASSRQGLGTEAFF.

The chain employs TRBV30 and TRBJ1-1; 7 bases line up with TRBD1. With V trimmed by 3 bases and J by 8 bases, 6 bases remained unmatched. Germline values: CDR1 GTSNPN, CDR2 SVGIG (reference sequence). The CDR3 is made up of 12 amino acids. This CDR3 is CAWSWTGAEAFF. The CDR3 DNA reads TGTGCCTGGAGCTGGACAGGAGCCGAAGCTTTCTTT.

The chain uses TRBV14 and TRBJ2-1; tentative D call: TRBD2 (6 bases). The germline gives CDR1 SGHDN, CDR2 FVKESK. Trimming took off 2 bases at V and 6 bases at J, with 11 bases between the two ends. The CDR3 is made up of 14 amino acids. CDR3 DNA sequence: TGTGCCAGCAGCCAATTAGGAGGGAGCAATGAGCAGTTCTTC. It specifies CASSQLGGSNEQFF. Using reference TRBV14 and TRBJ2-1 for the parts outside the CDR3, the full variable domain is EAGVTQFPSHSVIEKGQTVTLRCDPISGHDNLYWYRRVMGKEIKFLLHFVKESKQDESGMPNNRFLAERTGGTYSTLKVQPAELEDSGVYFCASSQLGGSNEQFFGPGTRLTVL.

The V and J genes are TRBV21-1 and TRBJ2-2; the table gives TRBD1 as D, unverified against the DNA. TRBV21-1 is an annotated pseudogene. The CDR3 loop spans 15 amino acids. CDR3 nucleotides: TGTGCCAGCAGCAAAGGCAGGGTTGGAACCGGGGAGCTGTTTTTT. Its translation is CASSKGRVGTGELFF.

CDR3: CASSQSGSGELFF. The CDR3 DNA sequence: TGTGCCAGCAGCCAATCAGGGTCCGGGGAGCTGTTTTTT. The chain couples TRBV3-1 (or the pseudogene TRBV3-2) to TRBJ2-2; maybe TRBD1 (5 bases). Germline CDR1 LGHDT, CDR2 YNNKEL (reference sequence). CDR3 length: 13 amino acids. Trimming pared 2 bases from V and 6 bases from J, leaving 7 bases between.

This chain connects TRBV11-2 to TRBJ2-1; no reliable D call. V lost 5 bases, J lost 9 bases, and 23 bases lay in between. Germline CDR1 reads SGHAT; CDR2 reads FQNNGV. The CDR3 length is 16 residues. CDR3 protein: CASSRGVSLAKGEQFF. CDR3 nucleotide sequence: TGTGCCAGCAGCCGAGGTGTGAGCCTCGCTAAAGGTGAGCAGTTCTTC.

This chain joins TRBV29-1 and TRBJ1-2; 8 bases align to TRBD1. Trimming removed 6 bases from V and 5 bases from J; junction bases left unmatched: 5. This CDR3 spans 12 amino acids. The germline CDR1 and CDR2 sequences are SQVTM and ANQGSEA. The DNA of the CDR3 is TGCAGCGTCTGGACAGGGCTGTATGGCTACACCTTC. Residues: CSVWTGLYGYTF.

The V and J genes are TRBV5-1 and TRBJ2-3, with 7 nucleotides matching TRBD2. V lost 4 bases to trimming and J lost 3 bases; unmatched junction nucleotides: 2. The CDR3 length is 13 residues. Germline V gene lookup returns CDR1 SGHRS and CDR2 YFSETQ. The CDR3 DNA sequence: TGCGCCAGCAGCAGGGAGGGGACAGATACGCAGTATTTT. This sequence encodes CASSREGTDTQYF. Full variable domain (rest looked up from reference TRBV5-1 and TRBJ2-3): KAGVTQTPRYLIKTRGQQVTLSCSPISGHRSVSWYQQTPGQGLQFLFEYFSETQRNKGNFPGRFSGRQFSNSRSEMNVSTLELGDSALYLCASSREGTDTQYFGPGTRLTVL.

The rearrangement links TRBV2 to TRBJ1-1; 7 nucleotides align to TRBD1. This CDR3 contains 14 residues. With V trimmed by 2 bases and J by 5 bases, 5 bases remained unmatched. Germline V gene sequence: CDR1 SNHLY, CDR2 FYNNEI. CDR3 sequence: CASSESQGGTEAFF. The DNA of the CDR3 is TGTGCCAGCAGTGAATCGCAGGGGGGAACTGAAGCTTTCTTT.

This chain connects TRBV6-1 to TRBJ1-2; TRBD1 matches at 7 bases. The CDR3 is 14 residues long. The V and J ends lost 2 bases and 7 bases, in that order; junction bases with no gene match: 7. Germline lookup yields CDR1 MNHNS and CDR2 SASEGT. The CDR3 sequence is CASSEWDSYSGYTF. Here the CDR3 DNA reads TGTGCCAGCAGTGAATGGGACAGTTATTCTGGCTACACCTTC.

CDR3: CATKRNEQFF. The CDR3, as DNA: TGTGCCACGAAGAGAAATGAGCAGTTCTTC. This chain connects TRBV6-5 to TRBJ2-1; D gene uncertain. The germline CDR1 and CDR2 sequences are MNHEY and SVGAGI. With 10 bases removed from V and 7 bases from J, the gap between germline ends came to 8 bases. The length of the CDR3 is 10 residues.

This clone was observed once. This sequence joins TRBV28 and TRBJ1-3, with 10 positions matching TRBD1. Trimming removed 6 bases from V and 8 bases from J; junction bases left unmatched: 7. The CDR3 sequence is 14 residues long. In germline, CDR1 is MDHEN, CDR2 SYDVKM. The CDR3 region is CASRGQGRGDTIYF. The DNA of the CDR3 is TGTGCCAGCAGGGGACAGGGGAGGGGAGACACCATATATTTT.

CDR3 sequence: CASSNQRGGDNEQFF. Written as DNA, the CDR3 is TGTGCCAGCAGTAACCAAAGGGGGGGAGACAATGAGCAGTTCTTC. J is TRBJ2-1 and V is TRBV6-6; tentatively, D is TRBD2 (7 bases). The CDR3 is made up of 15 amino acids. Deletions cut 5 bases from V and 5 bases from J, with 16 bases between. CDR1 and CDR2 from the germline V gene are MNHNY and SVGAGI (reference sequence).

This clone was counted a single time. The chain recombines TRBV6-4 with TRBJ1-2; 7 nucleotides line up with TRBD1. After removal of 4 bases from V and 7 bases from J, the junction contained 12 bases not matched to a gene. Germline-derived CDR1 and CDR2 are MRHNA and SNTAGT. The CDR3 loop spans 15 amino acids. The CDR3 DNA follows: TGTGCCAGCAGTGTGGGCCGACAGGGAGACGGTGGCTACACCTTC. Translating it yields CASSVGRQGDGGYTF.

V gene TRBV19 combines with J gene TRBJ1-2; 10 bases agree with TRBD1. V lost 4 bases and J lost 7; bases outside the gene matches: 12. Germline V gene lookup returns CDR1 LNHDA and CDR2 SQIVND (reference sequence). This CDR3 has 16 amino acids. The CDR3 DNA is TGTGCCAGTAGTAACCGGGACAGGGGTCTTGCTGGTGGCTACACCTTC. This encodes CASSNRDRGLAGGYTF. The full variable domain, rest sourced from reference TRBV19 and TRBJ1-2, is DGGITQSPKYLFRKEGQNVTLSCEQNLNHDAMYWYRQDPGQGLRLIYYSQIVNDFQKGDIAEGYSVSREKKESFPLTVTSAQKNPTAFYLCASSNRDRGLAGGYTFGSGTRLTVV.

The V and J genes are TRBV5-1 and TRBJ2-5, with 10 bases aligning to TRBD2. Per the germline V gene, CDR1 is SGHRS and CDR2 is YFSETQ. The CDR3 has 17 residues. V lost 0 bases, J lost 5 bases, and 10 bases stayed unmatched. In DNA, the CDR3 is TGCGCCAGCAGCTTGGGTCTAGCGGGGGTCGTTGGTGAGACCCAGTACTTC. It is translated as CASSLGLAGVVGETQYF.

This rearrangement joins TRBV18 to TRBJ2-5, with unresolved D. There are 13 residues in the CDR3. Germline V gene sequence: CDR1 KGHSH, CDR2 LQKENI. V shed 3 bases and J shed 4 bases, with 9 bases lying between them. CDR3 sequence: CASSPRYGETQYF. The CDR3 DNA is TGTGCCAGCTCACCCCGTTACGGAGAGACCCAGTACTTC.

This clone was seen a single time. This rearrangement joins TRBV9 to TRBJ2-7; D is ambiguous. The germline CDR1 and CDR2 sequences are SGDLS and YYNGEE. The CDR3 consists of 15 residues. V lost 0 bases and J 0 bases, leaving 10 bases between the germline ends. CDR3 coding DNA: TGTGCCAGCAGCGTAGGTCCAGGTGTCTCCTACGAGCAGTACTTC. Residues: CASSVGPGVSYEQYF.

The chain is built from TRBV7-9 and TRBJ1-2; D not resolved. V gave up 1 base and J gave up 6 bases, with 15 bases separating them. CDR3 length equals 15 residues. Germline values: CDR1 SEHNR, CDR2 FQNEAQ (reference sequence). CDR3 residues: CASSLDGVDSDGYTF. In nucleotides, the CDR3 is TGTGCCAGCAGCTTAGACGGGGTCGACTCGGATGGCTACACCTTC.

DNA for the CDR3: TGTGCCAGCAGACGAACAGGGGGGACTAGCCCCTATGGCTACACCTTC. Its translation is CASRRTGGTSPYGYTF. The chain links TRBV7-2 to TRBJ1-2; 8 bases align to TRBD1. After removal of 6 bases from V and 4 bases from J, the junction contained 13 bases not matched to a gene. The CDR3 runs 16 residues. CDR1 is SGHTA, CDR2 FQGNSA, per germline. The variable domain in full, with the rest retrieved from reference TRBV7-2 and TRBJ1-2, is GAGVSQSPSNKVTEKGKDVELRCDPISGHTALYWYRQSLGQGLEFLIYFQGNSAPDKSGLPSDRFSAERTGGSVSTLTIQRTQQEDSAVYLCASRRTGGTSPYGYTFGSGTRLTVV.

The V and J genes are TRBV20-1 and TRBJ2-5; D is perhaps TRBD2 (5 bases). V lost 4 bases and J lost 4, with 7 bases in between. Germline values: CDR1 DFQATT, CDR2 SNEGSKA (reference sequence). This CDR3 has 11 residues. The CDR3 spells CSAKSGETQYF. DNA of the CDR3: TGCAGTGCTAAAAGCGGAGAGACCCAGTACTTC.